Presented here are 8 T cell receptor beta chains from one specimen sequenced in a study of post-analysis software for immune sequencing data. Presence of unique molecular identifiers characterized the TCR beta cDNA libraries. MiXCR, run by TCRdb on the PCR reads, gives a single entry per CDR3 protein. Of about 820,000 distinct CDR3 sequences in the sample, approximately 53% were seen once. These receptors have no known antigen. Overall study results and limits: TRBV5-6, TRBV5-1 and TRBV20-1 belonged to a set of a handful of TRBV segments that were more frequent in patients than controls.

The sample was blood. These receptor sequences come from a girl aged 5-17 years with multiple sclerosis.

CDR3 sequence reads: CASSPTPGQLVNQPQHF. The DNA of the CDR3 is TGCGCCAGCAGCCCTACTCCGGGACAGTTGGTCAATCAGCCCCAGCATTTT. The chain joins TRBV4-1 to TRBJ1-5, with 7 positions matching TRBD1. The CDR3 is 17 amino acids. Germline trimming cut 4 bases from V and 3 bases from J; bases unmatched to any gene: 12. Germline CDR1 MGHRA, CDR2 YSYEKL.

The CDR3 protein is CAISERGTQYF. CDR3 coding DNA: TGTGCCATCAGCGAGCGGGGTACGCAGTATTTT. This chain joins TRBV10-3 and TRBJ2-3, with 7 bases lining up with TRBD2. Germline V lookup: CDR1 ENHRY, CDR2 SYGVKD. The V segment lost 6 bases and the J segment 8 bases; nucleotides outside the gene matches: 2. This CDR3 is built from 11 residues.

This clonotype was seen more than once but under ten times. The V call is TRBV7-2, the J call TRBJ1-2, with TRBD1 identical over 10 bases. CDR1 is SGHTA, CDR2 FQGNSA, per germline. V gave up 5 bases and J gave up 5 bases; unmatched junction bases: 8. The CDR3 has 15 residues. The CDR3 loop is CASSGRDRGRYGYTF. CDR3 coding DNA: TGTGCCAGCAGCGGGCGGGACAGGGGACGGTATGGCTACACCTTC.

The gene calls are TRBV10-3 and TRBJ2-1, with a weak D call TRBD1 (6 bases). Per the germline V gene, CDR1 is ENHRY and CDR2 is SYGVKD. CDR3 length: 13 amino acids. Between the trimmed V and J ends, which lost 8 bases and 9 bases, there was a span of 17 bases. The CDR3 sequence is CAIPTYRASEQFF. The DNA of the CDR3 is TGTGCCATCCCTACATACAGGGCTAGTGAGCAGTTCTTC.

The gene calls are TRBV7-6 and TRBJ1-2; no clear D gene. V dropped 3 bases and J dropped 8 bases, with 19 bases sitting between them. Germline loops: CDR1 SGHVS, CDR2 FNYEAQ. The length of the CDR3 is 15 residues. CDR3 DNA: TGTGCCAGCAGCTTGGTCAGGACTCTAGGCGAGGGCTACACCTTC. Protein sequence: CASSLVRTLGEGYTF.

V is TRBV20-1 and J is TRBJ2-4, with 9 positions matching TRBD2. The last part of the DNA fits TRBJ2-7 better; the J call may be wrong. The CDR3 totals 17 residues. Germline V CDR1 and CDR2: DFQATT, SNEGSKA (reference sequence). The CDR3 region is CSAREEWERGDSYEQYF. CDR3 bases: TGCAGTGCTAGAGAGGAGTGGGAGCGGGGGGACTCCTACGAGCAGTACTTC.

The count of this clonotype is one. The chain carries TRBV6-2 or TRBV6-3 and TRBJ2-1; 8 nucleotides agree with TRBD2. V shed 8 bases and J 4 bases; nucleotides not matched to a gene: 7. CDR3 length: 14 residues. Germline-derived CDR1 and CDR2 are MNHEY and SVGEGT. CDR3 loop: CASAGLAGYNEQFF. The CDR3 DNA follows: TGTGCCAGCGCGGGGCTAGCGGGTTACAATGAGCAGTTCTTC.

The CDR3 nucleotides read TGTGCCAGCCTCCAAGGACTAGCGGGAATGAATGAGCAGTTCTTC. Protein product: CASLQGLAGMNEQFF. The chain is built from TRBV2 and TRBJ2-1; 12 bases map to TRBD2. V shed 8 bases, J shed 7 bases, and the junction held 9 bases outside the gene matches. Germline CDR1 reads SNHLY; CDR2 reads FYNNEI. This CDR3 is 15 amino acids long.